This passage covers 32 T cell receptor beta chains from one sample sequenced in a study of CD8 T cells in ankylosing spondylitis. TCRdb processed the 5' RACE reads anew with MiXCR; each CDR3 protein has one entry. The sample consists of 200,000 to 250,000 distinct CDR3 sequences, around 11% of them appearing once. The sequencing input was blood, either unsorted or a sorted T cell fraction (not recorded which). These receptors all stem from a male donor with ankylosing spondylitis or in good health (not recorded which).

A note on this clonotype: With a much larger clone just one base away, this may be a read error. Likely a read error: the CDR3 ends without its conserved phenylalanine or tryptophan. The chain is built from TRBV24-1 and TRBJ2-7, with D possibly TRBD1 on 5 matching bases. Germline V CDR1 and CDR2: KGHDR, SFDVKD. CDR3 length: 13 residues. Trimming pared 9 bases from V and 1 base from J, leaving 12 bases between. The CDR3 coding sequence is TGTGCCACCTCCGACAGATATTCCTACGAGCAGTACCTC. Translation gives CATSDRYSYEQYL.

The DNA for the CDR3 is TGTGCCAGCAGAATAGGGTTTTTGGGCAATCAGCCCCAGCATTTT. Translation gives CASRIGFLGNQPQHF. V and J are TRBV6-2 or TRBV6-3 and TRBJ1-5; no firm D call. This CDR3 has 15 amino acids. V lost 6 bases and J lost 2, with 14 bases in between. CDR1 is MNHEY, CDR2 SVGEGT, per germline.

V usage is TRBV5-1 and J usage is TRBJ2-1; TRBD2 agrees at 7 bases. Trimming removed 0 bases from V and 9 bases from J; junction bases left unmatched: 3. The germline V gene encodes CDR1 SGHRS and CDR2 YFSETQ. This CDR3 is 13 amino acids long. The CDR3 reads CASSLAGRSEQFF. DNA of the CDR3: TGCGCCAGCAGCTTGGCCGGGAGGAGTGAGCAGTTCTTC. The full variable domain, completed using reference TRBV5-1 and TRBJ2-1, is KAGVTQTPRYLIKTRGQQVTLSCSPISGHRSVSWYQQTPGQGLQFLFEYFSETQRNKGNFPGRFSGRQFSNSRSEMNVSTLELGDSALYLCASSLAGRSEQFFGPGTRLTVL.

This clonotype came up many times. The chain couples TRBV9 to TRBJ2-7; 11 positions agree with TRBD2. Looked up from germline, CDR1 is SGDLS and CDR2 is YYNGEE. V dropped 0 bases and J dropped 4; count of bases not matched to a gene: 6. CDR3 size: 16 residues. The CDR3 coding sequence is TGTGCCAGCAGCGTAGAGTCGACTAGCGGGAATTACGAGCAGTACTTC. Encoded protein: CASSVESTSGNYEQYF. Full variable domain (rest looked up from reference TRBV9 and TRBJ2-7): DSGVTQTPKHLITATGQRVTLRCSPRSGDLSVYWYQQSLDQGLQFLIQYYNGEERAKGNILERFSAQQFPDLHSELNLSSLELGDSALYFCASSVESTSGNYEQYFGPGTRLTVT.

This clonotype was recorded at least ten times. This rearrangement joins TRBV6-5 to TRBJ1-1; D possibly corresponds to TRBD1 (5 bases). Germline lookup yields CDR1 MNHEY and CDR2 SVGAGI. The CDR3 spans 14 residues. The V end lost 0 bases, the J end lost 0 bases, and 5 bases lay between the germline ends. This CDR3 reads CASSYSTVNTEAFF. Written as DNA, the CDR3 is TGTGCCAGCAGTTACTCGACAGTGAACACTGAAGCTTTCTTT.

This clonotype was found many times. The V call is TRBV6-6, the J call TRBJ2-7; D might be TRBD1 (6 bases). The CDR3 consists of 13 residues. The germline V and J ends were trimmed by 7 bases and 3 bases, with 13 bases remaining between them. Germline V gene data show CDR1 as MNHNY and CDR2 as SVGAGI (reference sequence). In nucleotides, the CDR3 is TGTGCCAGCAACAGGGACCTCTACTACGAGCAGTACTTC. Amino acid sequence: CASNRDLYYEQYF.

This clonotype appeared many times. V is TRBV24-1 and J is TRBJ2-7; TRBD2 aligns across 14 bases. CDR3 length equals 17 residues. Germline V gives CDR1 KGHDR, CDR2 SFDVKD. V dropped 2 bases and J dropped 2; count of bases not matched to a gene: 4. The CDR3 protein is CATSDSGTSGGAYEQYF. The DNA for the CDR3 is TGTGCCACCAGTGATTCCGGGACTAGCGGGGGAGCCTACGAGCAGTACTTC.

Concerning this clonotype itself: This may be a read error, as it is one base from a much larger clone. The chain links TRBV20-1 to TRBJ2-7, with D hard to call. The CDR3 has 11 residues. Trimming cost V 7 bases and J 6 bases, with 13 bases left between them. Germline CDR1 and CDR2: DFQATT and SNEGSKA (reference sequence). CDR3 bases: TGCAGTGTCGACCGGGTCGGCGAGCAGTACTTC. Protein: CSVDRVGEQYF.

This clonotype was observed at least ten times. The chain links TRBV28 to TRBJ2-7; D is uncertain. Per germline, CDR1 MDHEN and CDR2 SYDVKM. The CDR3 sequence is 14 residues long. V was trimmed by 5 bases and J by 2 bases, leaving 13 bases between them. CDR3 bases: TGTGCCAGCAGTCTGACCCTCGATCCCTACGAGCAGTACTTC. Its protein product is CASSLTLDPYEQYF.

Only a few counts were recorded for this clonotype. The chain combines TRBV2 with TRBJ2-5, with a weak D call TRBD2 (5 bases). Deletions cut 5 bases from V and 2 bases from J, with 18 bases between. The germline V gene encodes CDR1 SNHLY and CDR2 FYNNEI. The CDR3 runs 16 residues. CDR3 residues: CASSSPWSGSQETQYF. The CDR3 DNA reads TGTGCCAGCAGTTCCCCTTGGTCGGGGAGTCAAGAGACCCAGTACTTC.

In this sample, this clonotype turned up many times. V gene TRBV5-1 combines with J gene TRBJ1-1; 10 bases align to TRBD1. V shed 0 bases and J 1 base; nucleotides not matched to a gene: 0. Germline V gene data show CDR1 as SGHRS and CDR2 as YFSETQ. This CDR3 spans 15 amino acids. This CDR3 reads CASSLGQGANTEAFF. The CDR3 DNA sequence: TGCGCCAGCAGCTTGGGACAGGGGGCGAACACTGAAGCTTTCTTT.

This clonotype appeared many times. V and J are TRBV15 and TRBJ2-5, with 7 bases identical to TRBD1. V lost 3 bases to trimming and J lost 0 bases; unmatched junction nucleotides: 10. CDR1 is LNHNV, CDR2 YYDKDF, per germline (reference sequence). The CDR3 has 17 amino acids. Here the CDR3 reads CATSRMTGMVDQETQYF. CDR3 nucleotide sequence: TGTGCCACCAGCAGGATGACAGGGATGGTGGACCAAGAGACCCAGTACTTC. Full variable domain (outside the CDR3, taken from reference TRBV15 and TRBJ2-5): DAMVIQNPRYQVTQFGKPVTLSCSQTLNHNVMYWYQQKSSQAPKLLFHYYDKDFNNEADTPDNFQSRRPNTSFCFLDIRSPGLGDTAMYLCATSRMTGMVDQETQYFGPGTRLLVL.

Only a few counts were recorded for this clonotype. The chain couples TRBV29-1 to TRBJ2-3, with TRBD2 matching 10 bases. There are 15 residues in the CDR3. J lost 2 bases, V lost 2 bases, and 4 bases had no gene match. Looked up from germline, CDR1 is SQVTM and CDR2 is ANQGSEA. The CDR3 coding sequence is TGCAGCGTTGAACTAGCGGGGGACCTCACAGATACGCAGTATTTT. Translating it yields CSVELAGDLTDTQYF.

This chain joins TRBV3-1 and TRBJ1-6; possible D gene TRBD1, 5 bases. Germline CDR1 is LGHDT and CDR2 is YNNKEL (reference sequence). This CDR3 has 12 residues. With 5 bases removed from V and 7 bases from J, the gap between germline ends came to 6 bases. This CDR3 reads CASSDRNSPLHF. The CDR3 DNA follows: TGTGCCAGCAGCGACAGAAATTCACCCCTCCACTTT.

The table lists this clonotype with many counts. In nucleotides, the CDR3 is TGTGCCAGCAAATGGGACAGTTCTTATTCACCCCTCCACTTT. It translates to CASKWDSSYSPLHF. The V call is TRBV6-2 or TRBV6-3, the J call TRBJ1-6; 7 bases match TRBD1. Germline-derived CDR1 and CDR2 are MNHEY and SVGEGT. Trimming took 7 bases from V and 8 from J; bases not matched to a gene: 8. The CDR3 loop spans 14 amino acids.

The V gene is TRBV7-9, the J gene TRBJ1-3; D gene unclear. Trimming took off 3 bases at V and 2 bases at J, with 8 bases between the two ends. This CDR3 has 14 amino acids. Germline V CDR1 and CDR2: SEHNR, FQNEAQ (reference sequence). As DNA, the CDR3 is TGTGCCAGCAGCTTCGTTAGGGCTGGAAACACCATATATTTT. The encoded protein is CASSFVRAGNTIYF.

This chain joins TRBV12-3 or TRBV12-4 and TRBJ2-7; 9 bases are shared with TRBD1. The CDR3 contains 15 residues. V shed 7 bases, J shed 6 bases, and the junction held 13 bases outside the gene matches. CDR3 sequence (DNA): TGTGCCAGCACCCTCCACGGGACAGGGTTGTCCGAGCAGTACTTC. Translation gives CASTLHGTGLSEQYF.

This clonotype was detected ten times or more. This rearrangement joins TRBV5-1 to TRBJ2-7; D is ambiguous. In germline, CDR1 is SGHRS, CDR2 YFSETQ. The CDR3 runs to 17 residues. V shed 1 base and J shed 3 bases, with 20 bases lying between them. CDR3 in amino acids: CASSLPPRSTHYYEQYF. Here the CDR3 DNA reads TGCGCCAGCAGCTTGCCCCCGAGATCGACCCACTACTACGAGCAGTACTTC.

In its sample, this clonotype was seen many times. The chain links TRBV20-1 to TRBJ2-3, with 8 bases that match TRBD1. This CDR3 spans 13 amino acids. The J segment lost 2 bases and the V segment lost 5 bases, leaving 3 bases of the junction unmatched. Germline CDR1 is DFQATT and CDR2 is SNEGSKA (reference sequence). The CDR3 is CSAEQGDTDTQYF. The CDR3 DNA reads TGCAGTGCTGAACAGGGGGACACAGATACGCAGTATTTT.

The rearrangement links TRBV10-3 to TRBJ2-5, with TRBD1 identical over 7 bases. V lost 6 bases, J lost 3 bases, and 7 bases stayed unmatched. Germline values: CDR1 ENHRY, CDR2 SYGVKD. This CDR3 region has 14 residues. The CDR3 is CAISKRDSEETQYF. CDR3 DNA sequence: TGTGCCATCAGCAAACGGGACAGCGAAGAGACCCAGTACTTC.

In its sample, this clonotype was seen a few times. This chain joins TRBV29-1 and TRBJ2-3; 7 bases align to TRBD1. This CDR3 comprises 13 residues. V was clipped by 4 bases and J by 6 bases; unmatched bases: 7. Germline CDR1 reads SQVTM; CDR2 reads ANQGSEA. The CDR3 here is CSVGLTGSDTQYF. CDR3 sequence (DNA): TGCAGCGTTGGACTGACAGGGTCGGATACGCAGTATTTT.

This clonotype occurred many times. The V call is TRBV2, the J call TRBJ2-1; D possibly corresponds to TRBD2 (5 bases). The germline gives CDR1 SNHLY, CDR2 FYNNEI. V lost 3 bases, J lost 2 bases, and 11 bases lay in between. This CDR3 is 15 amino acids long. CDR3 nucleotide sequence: TGTGCCAGCAGTGATCCCCCTAGCCCCTACAATGAGCAGTTCTTC. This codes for CASSDPPSPYNEQFF.

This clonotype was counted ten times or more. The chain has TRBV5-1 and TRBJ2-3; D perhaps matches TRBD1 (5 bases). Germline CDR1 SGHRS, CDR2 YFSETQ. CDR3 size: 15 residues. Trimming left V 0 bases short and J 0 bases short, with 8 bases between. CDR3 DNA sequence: TGCGCCAGCAGCTTGGAGGGGCGAAGCACAGATACGCAGTATTTT. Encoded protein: CASSLEGRSTDTQYF.

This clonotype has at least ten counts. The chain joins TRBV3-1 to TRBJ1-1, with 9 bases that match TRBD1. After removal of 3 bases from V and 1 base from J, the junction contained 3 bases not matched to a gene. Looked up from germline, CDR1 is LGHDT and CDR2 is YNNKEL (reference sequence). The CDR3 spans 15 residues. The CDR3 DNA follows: TGTGCCAGCAGCCACGGACAGGGGACGAACACTGAAGCTTTCTTT. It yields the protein CASSHGQGTNTEAFF.

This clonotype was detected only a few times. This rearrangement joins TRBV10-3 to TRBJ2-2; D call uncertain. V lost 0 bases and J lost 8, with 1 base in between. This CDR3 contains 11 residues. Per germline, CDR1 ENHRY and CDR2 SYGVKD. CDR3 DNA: TGTGCCATCAGTGAGTCAGGGGAGCTGTTTTTT. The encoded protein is CAISESGELFF.

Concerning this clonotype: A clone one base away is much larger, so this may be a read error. The CDR3 sequence is CARHRSNNEQFF. CDR3 coding DNA: TGTGCCAGGCACCGCTCCAACAATGAGCAGTTCTTC. V and J are TRBV19 and TRBJ2-1; D gene unclear. CDR3 length equals 12 residues. The germline gives CDR1 LNHDA, CDR2 SQIVND (reference sequence).

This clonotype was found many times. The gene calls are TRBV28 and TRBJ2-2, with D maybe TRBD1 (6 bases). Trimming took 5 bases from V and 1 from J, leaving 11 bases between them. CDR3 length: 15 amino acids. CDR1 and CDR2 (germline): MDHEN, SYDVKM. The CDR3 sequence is CASSLRTVNTGELFF. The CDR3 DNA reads TGTGCCAGCAGTCTGAGGACAGTGAACACCGGGGAGCTGTTTTTT.

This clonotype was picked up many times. The CDR3 sequence: CASSFAKGETQYF. The DNA for the CDR3 is TGTGCCAGCAGTTTCGCTAAGGGGGAGACCCAGTACTTC. V gene TRBV12-3 or TRBV12-4 combines with J gene TRBJ2-5; TRBD1 is a possible D gene (5 bases). The CDR3 has 13 residues. V was pared by 3 bases and J by 5 bases, with 10 bases between.

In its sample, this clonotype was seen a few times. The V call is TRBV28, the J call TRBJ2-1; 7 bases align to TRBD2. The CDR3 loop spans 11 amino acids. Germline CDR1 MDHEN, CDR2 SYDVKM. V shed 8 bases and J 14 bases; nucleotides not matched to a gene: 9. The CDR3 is CASSPGGSKFF. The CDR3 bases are TGTGCCAGCTCTCCGGGCGGGAGTAAGTTCTTC. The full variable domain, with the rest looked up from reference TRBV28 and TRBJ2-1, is DVKVTQSSRYLVKRTGEKVFLECVQDMDHENMFWYRQDPGLGLRLIYFSYDVKMKEKGDIPEGYSVSREKKERFSLILESASTNQTSMYLCASSPGGSKFFGPGTRLTVL.

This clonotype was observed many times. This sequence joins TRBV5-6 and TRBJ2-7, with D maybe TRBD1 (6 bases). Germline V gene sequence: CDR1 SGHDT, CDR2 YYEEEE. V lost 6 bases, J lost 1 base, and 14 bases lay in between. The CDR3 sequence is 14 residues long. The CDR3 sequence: CASNQQGQSYEQYF. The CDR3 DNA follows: TGTGCCAGCAACCAACAGGGCCAGTCCTACGAGCAGTACTTC.

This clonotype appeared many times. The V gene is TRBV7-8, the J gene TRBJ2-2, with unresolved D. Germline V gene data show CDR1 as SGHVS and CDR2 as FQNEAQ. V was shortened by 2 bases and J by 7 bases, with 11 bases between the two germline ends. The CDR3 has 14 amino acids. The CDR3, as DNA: TGTGCCAGCAGCTTAAGTCTAAGTGGCGGGGAGCTGTTTTTT. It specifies CASSLSLSGGELFF. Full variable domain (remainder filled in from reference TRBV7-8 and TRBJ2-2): GAGVSQSPRYKVAKRGQDVALRCDPISGHVSLFWYQQALGQGPEFLTYFQNEAQLDKSGLPSDRFFAERPEGSVSTLKIQRTQQEDSAVYLCASSLSLSGGELFFGEGSRLTVL.

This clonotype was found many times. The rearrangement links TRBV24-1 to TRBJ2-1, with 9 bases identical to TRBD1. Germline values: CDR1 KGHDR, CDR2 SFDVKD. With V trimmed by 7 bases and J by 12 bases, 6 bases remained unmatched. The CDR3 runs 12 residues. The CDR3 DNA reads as TGTGCCACCAGACCTGGGACAGGGTGGCAGTTCTTC. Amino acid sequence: CATRPGTGWQFF.